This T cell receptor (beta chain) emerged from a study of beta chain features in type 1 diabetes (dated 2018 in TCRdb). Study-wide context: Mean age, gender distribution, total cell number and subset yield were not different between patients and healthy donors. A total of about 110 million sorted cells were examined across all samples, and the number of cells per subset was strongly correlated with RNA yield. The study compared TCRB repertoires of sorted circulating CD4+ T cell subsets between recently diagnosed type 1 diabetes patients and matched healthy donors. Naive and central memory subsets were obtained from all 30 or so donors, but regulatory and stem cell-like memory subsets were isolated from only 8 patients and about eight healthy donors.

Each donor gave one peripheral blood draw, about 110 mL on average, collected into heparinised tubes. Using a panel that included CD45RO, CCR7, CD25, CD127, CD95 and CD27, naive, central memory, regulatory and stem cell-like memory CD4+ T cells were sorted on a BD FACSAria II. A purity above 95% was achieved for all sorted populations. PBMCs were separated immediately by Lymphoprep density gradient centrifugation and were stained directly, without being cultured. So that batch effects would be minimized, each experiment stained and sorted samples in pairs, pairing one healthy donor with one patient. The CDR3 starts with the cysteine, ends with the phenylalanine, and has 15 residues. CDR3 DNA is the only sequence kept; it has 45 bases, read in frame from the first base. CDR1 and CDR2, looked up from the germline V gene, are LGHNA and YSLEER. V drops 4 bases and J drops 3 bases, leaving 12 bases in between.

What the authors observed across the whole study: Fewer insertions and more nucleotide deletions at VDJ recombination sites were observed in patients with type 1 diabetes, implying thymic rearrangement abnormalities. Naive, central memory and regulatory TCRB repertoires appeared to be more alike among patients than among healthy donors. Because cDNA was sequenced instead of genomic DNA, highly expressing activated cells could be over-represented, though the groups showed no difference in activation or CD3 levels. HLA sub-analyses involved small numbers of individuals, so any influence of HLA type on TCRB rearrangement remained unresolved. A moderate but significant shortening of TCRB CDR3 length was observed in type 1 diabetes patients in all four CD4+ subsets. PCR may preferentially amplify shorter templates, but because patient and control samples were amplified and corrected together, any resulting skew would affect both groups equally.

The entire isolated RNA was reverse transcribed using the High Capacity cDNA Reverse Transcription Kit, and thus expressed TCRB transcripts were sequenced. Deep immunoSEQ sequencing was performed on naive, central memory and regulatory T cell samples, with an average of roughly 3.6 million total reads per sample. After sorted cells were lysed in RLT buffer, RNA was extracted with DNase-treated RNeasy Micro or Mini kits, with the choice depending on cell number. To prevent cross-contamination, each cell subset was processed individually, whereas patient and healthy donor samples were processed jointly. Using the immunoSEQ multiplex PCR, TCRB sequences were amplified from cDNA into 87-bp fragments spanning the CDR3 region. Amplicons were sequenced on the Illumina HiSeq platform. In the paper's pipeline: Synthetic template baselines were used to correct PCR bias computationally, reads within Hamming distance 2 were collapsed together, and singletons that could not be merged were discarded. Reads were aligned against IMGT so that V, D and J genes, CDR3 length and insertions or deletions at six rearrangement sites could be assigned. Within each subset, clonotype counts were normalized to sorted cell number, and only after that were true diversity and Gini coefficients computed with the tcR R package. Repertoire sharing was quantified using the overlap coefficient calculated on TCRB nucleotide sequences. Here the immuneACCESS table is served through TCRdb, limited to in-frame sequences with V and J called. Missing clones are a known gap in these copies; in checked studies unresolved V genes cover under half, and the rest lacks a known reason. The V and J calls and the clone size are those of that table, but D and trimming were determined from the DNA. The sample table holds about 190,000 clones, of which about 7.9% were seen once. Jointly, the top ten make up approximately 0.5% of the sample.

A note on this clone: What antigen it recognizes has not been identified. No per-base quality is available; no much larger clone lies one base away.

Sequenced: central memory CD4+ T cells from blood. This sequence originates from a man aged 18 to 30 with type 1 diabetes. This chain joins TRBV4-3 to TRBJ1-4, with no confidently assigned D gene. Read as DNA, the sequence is TGCGCCAGCAGCCCGCAGATCGCGGCTAATGAAAAACTGTTTTTT. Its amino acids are CASSPQIAANEKLFF.